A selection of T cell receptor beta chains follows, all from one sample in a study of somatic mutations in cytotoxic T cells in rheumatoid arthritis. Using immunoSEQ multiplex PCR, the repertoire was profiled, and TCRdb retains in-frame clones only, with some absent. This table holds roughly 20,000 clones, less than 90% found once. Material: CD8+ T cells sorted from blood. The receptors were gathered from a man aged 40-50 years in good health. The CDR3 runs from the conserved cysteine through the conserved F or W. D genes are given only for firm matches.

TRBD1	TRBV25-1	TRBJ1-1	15	TGTGCCACCAGGGGGAGGGGGCCCGCGAACACTGAAGCTTTCTTT	CATRGRGPANTEAFF
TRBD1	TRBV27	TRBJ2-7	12	TGTGCCAGTCGACAGGGGATCGGCGAGCAGTACTTC	CASRQGIGEQYF
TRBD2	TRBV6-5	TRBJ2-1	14	TGTGCCAGCAGTTTTAGCGGGTACTACAATGAGCAGTTCTTC	CASSFSGYYNEQFF
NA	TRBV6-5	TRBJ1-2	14	TGTGCCAGCAGTTACTCTGGGGTGGGAGATGGCTACACCTTC	CASSYSGVGDGYTF
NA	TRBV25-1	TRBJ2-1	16	TGTGCCAGCAGTGACCCAGGGACTTCAATTGTCGGTGAGCAGTTCTTC	CASSDPGTSIVGEQFF
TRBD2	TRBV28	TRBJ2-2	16	TGTGCCAGCAGTTCCCCGGGACTAGCCGACACCGGGGAGCTGTTTTTT	CASSSPGLADTGELFF
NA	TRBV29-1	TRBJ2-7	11	TGCAGCGTGGACCAGGGATTCGAGCAGTACTTC	CSVDQGFEQYF
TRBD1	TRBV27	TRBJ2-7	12	TGTGCCAGCGGGATCACAGGGGTCGAGCAGTACTTC	CASGITGVEQYF
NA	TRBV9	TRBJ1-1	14	TGTGCCAGCAGCGTAGGGGCCTCGGGGTCTGAAGCTTTCTTT	CASSVGASGSEAFF
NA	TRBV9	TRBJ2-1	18	TGTGCCAGCAGCGTAGCCGAGGGTCTAGCTGGAGCCTACAATGAGCAGTTCTTC	CASSVAEGLAGAYNEQFF
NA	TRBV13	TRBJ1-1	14	TGTGCCAGCAGCTTAGGGGGGCGTGGGGATGAAGCTTTCTTT	CASSLGGRGDEAFF
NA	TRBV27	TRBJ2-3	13	TGTGCCAGCAGTGCGACAAGCGAAGATACGCAGTATTTT	CASSATSEDTQYF
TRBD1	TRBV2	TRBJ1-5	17	TGTGCCAGCTCGCGGGACAGGGGGACATATAGCAATCAGCCCCAGCATTTT	CASSRDRGTYSNQPQHF